Sequencing of this T cell receptor (beta chain) was carried out in a study of shared clonotypes between healthy human individuals. Findings and caveats of the study: Non-shared clonotypes had lower generation probabilities than clonotypes shared by all four sorted-subset donors. Genetic and exposure-history diversity was limited by the small donor number. Incompleteness in sorted-subset sequencing, despite large depth, was shown by rarefaction.

This clone was detected a few times. The target antigen is unknown. Germline V gene lookup returns CDR1 GTSNPN and CDR2 SVGIG (reference sequence). The CDR3 length is 15 residues. Trimming shortened V by 0 bases and J by 0 bases, and 9 bases separated the two germline ends. The table came from immunoSEQ multiplex PCR; TCRdb's copy has only in-frame clones and leaves some out. The sample shows about 1 million clones, approximately 76% of them seen only once. Sequencing input: memory CD4+ T cells sorted from blood. Subset specified: CD45RA-negative fraction. The receptor was derived from a man between 18 and 35 years old in good health. This chain uses TRBV30 with TRBJ1-5; perhaps TRBD1 as D (5 bases). The chain's CDR3 is CAWSVQAYSNQPQHF. Written as DNA, the CDR3 is TGTGCCTGGAGTGTACAGGCGTATAGCAATCAGCCCCAGCATTTT.